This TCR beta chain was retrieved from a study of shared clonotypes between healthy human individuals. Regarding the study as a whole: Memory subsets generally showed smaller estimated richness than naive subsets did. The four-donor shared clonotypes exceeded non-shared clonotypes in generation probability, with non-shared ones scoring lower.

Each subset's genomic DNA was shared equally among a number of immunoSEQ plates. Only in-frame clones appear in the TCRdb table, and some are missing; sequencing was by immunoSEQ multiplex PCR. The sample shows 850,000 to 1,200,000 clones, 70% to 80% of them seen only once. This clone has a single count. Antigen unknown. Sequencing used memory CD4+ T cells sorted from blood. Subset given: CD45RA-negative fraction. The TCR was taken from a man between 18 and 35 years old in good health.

CDR3 protein: CASSPNGGTDTQYF. CDR3 nucleotides: TGTGCCAGCAGCCCAAACGGGGGGACAGATACGCAGTATTTT. This chain uses TRBV7-2 with TRBJ2-3, with TRBD2 matching 7 bases. V was pared by 5 bases and J by 3 bases, with 5 bases of the junction left unmatched. CDR3 length: 14 residues. Germline CDR1 reads SGHTA; CDR2 reads FQGNSA.